What follows describes a single T cell receptor (beta chain). The trim removed 1 base at V and 4 bases at J, leaving 2 bases unmatched. The CDR3 runs to 15 residues. CDR1 and CDR2 (germline): SGHRS, YFSETQ. These data are taken from a study of blood T cell repertoires in COVID-19. Study summary: T cells, B-cell-depleted T cells, or PBMCs provided the cDNA or gDNA that served as material.

As originally analysed: Counts of nucleated cells, estimated from reference gene primer amplification, were obtained. Profiled with immunoSEQ multiplex PCR; TCRdb holds only in-frame clones, not every one. The V and J calls and clone size come from that table; D and trimming were worked out from the DNA. The sample has approximately 98,000 clones, 71% seen once; the top ten hold about 1.8%. The chain recombines TRBV5-1 with TRBJ2-1; 10 nucleotides line up with TRBD2. This TCR came from a woman aged 40-49 years with acute or convalescent COVID-19. Material for sequencing was peripheral blood. CDR3 DNA sequence: TGCGCCAGCAGCTTGTCAGCGGGGGGGTACAATGAGCAGTTCTTC. Translated, it gives CASSLSAGGYNEQFF.